The 20 T cell receptor beta chains reported below all come from one sample, sequenced in a study of molecular identifiers for immune sequencing clone quantification. Each CDR3 protein is one row after TCRdb ran MiXCR on the PCR reads. The profile shows about half a million distinct CDR3 sequences, roughly 26% of them singletons. The sample taken for sequencing was naive CD8+ T cells from blood, with Jurkat cell RNA spiked in. Sample subset: FACS-sorted CD8+CD4-CCR7+CD45RA+ naive T cells. The receptors shown here come from a human donor in good health. Some libraries in this study had Jurkat cell RNA spiked in.

Of note for this clonotype: This clone may be a read error of a much larger clone one base away. V is TRBV12-3 or TRBV12-4 and J is TRBJ1-1; the match to TRBD1 covers 10 bases. The CDR3 is 14 amino acids. The CDR3 spells CASTQGTGVTDAFF. The CDR3 DNA follows: TGTGCCAGCACCCAAGGGACAGGGGTTACTGATGCTTTCTTT.

The J gene is TRBJ1-1, the V gene TRBV7-9, with 9 bases aligning to TRBD1. The CDR3 is 14 amino acids. Germline loops: CDR1 SEHNR, CDR2 FQNEAQ (reference sequence). V dropped 5 bases and J dropped 6; count of bases not matched to a gene: 7. Written as DNA, the CDR3 is TGTGCCAGCAGCCCGGGACAGGGAGGCTCTGAAGCTTTCTTT. As protein: CASSPGQGGSEAFF.

This clonotype has only a few counts. J is TRBJ2-5 and V is TRBV20-1; 9 nucleotides line up with TRBD1. The CDR3 covers 15 residues. Germline V CDR1 and CDR2: DFQATT, SNEGSKA (reference sequence). V was clipped by 0 bases and J by 7 bases; unmatched bases: 9. The CDR3 region is CSARDLTGGVGTQYF. The CDR3 nucleotides are TGCAGTGCTAGAGATCTAACAGGGGGCGTTGGGACCCAGTACTTC.

The sample holds a few counts of this clonotype. It may be a read error: a sequence one base away is much more abundant. The V gene is TRBV28, the J gene TRBJ1-1; D might be TRBD1 (5 bases). This CDR3 spans 16 amino acids. Trimming took off 2 bases at V and 0 bases at J, with 13 bases between the two ends. Germline CDR1 is MDHEN and CDR2 is SYDVKM. Here the CDR3 reads CASSLGAVTLNTEAFF. The CDR3 region has the DNA TGTGCCAGCAGTTTAGGGGCGGTTACTTTGAACACTGAAGCTTTCTTT.

This clonotype has more than one count but fewer than ten. The chain uses TRBV11-1 and TRBJ2-1; no clear D. Germline values: CDR1 SGHAT, CDR2 FQDESV (reference sequence). Between the trimmed V and J ends, which lost 4 bases and 5 bases, there was a span of 9 bases. The CDR3 contains 13 residues. The CDR3 loop is CASSSGPNNEQFF. DNA of the CDR3: TGTGCCAGCAGCTCGGGCCCTAACAATGAGCAGTTCTTC. The full variable domain, its missing parts supplied by reference TRBV11-1 and TRBJ2-1, is EAEVAQSPRYKITEKSQAVAFWCDPISGHATLYWYRQILGQGPELLVQFQDESVVDDSQLPKDRFSAERLKGVDSTLKIQPAELGDSAMYLCASSSGPNNEQFFGPGTRLTVL.

With regard to this clonotype: This may stem from a read error, because a much larger clone lies one nucleotide away. The rearrangement joins TRBV4-3 to TRBJ1-6; D not resolved. The CDR3 is 16 amino acids. The ends were cut back, 0 bases at V and 7 bases at J, with 13 bases in the middle. The germline CDR1 and CDR2 sequences are LGHNA and YSLEER. CDR3 DNA sequence: TGCGCCAGCAGCCAAGATAGATACCCAACAAATTCACCCCTCCACTTT. Amino acid sequence: CASSQDRYPTNSPLHF.

This clonotype has a count of ten or more. The chain is built from TRBV7-9 and TRBJ2-7, with 10 bases aligning to TRBD1. The CDR3 contains 16 residues. Germline V gene sequence: CDR1 SEHNR, CDR2 FQNEAQ (reference sequence). V trimming: 5 bases; J trimming: 6 bases; junction bases outside the gene matches: 13. The CDR3 nucleotides read TGTGCCAGCAGCCCCCCCATCGACAGGGGGCTCAGCGAGCAGTACTTC. It translates to CASSPPIDRGLSEQYF. Complete variable domain (other parts from reference TRBV7-9 and TRBJ2-7): DTGVSQNPRHKITKRGQNVTFRCDPISEHNRLYWYRQTLGQGPEFLTYFQNEAQLEKSRLLSDRFSAERPKGSFSTLEIQRTEQGDSAMYLCASSPPIDRGLSEQYFGPGTRLTVT.

The CDR3 DNA is TGTGCCAGCAGCCAAGATTGGTCTAGAGATGTACAAGAGACCCAGTACTTC. Protein sequence: CASSQDWSRDVQETQYF. The chain has TRBV14 and TRBJ2-5; D remains unclear. Trimming removed 0 bases from V and 2 bases from J, with 16 bases in between. The germline V gene has CDR1 SGHDN and CDR2 FVKESK. This CDR3 region has 17 residues.

This clonotype was counted at least ten times. The genes are TRBV11-2 and TRBJ2-1, with a tentative D call TRBD1 (5 bases). From germline, CDR1 is SGHAT and CDR2 FQNNGV. V lost 5 bases, J lost 3 bases, and 5 bases lay in between. This CDR3 comprises 12 residues. CDR3 DNA sequence: TGTGCCAGCAGCGACAGCTACAATGAGCAGTTCTTC. This translates into CASSDSYNEQFF.

On this clonotype: This could be a read error, since a much larger clone is one nucleotide away. This chain joins TRBV20-1 and TRBJ2-7; maybe TRBD1 (6 bases). The CDR3 totals 14 residues. Per the germline V gene, CDR1 is DFQATT and CDR2 is SNEGSKA (reference sequence). V was shortened by 1 base and J by 3 bases, with 13 bases between the two germline ends. The CDR3 DNA sequence: TGCAGTGCTAGAGTGGACAGTCGCTACTACGAGCAGTACTTC. This encodes CSARVDSRYYEQYF.

This clonotype was observed at least ten times. This chain's CDR3 is CASSQVRAYEQYF. The CDR3 nucleotides are TGCGCCAGCAGCCAAGTTCGGGCCTACGAGCAGTACTTC. The V call is TRBV4-3, the J call TRBJ2-7; D remains unclear. CDR3 length: 13 amino acids. Germline assignment: CDR1 LGHNA and CDR2 YSLEER. The V gene lost 1 base and the J gene lost 2 bases, with 6 bases spanning the gap.

This clonotype came up many times. The V call is TRBV6-5, the J call TRBJ1-1; a weak D match, TRBD1 (6 bases). Germline V gives CDR1 MNHEY, CDR2 SVGAGI. Deletions cut 2 bases from V and 7 bases from J, with 17 bases between. CDR3 length equals 15 residues. CDR3 residues: CASSYDGDTRLEAFF. Here the CDR3 DNA reads TGTGCCAGCAGTTACGATGGGGACACTAGACTTGAAGCTTTCTTT.

Regarding this clonotype: The junction does not match germline at one end; this may be a read error. The V and J genes are TRBV5-1 and TRBJ1-1; D not certain. Germline V CDR1 and CDR2: SGHRS, YFSETQ. The CDR3 covers 14 residues. Here the CDR3 reads CASGFVLGGTEAFF. In DNA form, the CDR3 reads TGCGCCAGCGGCTTCGTGCTGGGAGGCACTGAAGCTTTCTTT.

Comments on this clonotype: Given a much more abundant clone one base away, this may be a read error. The chain joins TRBV21-1 to TRBJ2-2; TRBD2, the table's D call, was not compared with the DNA. TRBV21-1 is labeled a pseudogene. The CDR3 length is 17 residues. CDR3 in amino acids: CASSIRRKRGNTGELLF. In DNA form, the CDR3 reads TGTGCCAGCAGCATAAGGCGGAAGCGGGGGAACACCGGGGAGCTGCTTTTT.

The gene calls are TRBV20-1 and TRBJ2-2, with 9 bases matching TRBD1. CDR3 length equals 14 residues. Germline V gene lookup returns CDR1 DFQATT and CDR2 SNEGSKA (reference sequence). The trim removed 6 bases at V and 4 bases at J, leaving 6 bases unmatched. The CDR3 DNA sequence: TGCAGTGCCAAGGGACAGGGAACCACCGGGGAGCTGTTTTTT. Protein sequence: CSAKGQGTTGELFF.

The rearrangement links TRBV20-1 to TRBJ2-1; the D gene is possibly TRBD2 (6 bases). The CDR3 spans 14 residues. V lost 6 bases and J lost 6, with 18 bases in between. Germline CDR1 and CDR2: DFQATT and SNEGSKA (reference sequence). CDR3 nucleotide sequence: TGCAGTGCCCGTGAGTCCGGGACTCGCAATGAGCAGTTCTTC. Residues: CSARESGTRNEQFF.

The CDR3 is CSAREGQGGPDEQFF. The CDR3 DNA sequence: TGCAGTGCTAGAGAGGGACAGGGAGGCCCCGATGAGCAGTTCTTC. The rearrangement uses TRBV20-1 and TRBJ2-1; 9 bases line up with TRBD1. The length of the CDR3 is 15 residues. The V and J ends lost 0 bases and 8 bases, in that order; junction bases with no gene match: 8. Looked up from germline, CDR1 is DFQATT and CDR2 is SNEGSKA (reference sequence).

On this clonotype itself: Here the CDR3 omits its conserved ending phenylalanine or tryptophan, so a read error is the likely source. The genes are TRBV28 and TRBJ2-1; TRBD2 matches at 9 bases. CDR3 length: 15 residues. Losses at the gene ends were 8 bases for V and 8 bases for J; bases not matched to a gene: 13. Germline assignment: CDR1 MDHEN and CDR2 SYDVKM. The CDR3 DNA is TGTGCCAGCTCGAACTCAGTAGCGGGAGTCGATGAGCAGTTCCTC. It codes for CASSNSVAGVDEQFL.

For this clonotype: A single base separates this from a much larger clone, so it may be a read error. Since no conserved phenylalanine or tryptophan closes the CDR3, a read error is the likely cause. J is TRBJ1-5 and V is TRBV7-9, with 9 bases aligning to TRBD1. The V gene end was trimmed by 5 bases and the J gene end by 4 bases; junction bases not matched to a gene: 6. Per germline, CDR1 SEHNR and CDR2 FQNEAQ (reference sequence). CDR3 size: 15 residues. CDR3 sequence (DNA): TGTGCCAGCAGCAGCGGGACAGGGTTTAATCAGCCCCAGCATCTT. This sequence encodes CASSSGTGFNQPQHL.

This chain uses TRBV5-6 with TRBJ2-3, with a tentative D call TRBD2 (5 bases). This CDR3 is built from 16 residues. CDR1 and CDR2 (germline): SGHDT, YYEEEE. Trimming pared 0 bases from V and 0 bases from J, leaving 11 bases between. CDR3 nucleotides: TGTGCCAGCAGCTTGGGGAACCTAGCAAGCACAGATACGCAGTATTTT. It specifies CASSLGNLASTDTQYF. The whole variable domain, filled in from reference TRBV5-6 and TRBJ2-3, reads DAGVTQSPTHLIKTRGQQVTLRCSPKSGHDTVSWYQQALGQGPQFIFQYYEEEERQRGNFPDRFSGHQFPNYSSELNVNALLLGDSALYLCASSLGNLASTDTQYFGPGTRLTVL.